The text below deals with one T cell receptor beta chain. Donors of Cohort 3 who recovered were those that had two negative PCRs, clearance, or symptom resolution. These data originate in a study of blood T cell repertoires in COVID-19. V was trimmed by 6 bases and J by 4 bases, leaving 17 bases between them. The CDR3 is 15 amino acids. Per germline, CDR1 ENHRY and CDR2 SYGVKD. The assay was immunoSEQ multiplex PCR, and TCRdb's table has in-frame clones only and misses some. The sample records around 150,000 clones, around 81% being singletons. The sequence was obtained from a woman aged 40 to 50 who had recovered from COVID-19. The sequencing sample was made of PBMCs or T cells enriched from blood (not recorded which). V gene TRBV10-3 combines with J gene TRBJ2-3; a possible D gene is TRBD1 (5 bases). Here the CDR3 reads CAISRVGDGADTQYF. The CDR3 region has the DNA TGTGCCATCAGCAGGGTTGGTGATGGAGCAGATACGCAGTATTTT.